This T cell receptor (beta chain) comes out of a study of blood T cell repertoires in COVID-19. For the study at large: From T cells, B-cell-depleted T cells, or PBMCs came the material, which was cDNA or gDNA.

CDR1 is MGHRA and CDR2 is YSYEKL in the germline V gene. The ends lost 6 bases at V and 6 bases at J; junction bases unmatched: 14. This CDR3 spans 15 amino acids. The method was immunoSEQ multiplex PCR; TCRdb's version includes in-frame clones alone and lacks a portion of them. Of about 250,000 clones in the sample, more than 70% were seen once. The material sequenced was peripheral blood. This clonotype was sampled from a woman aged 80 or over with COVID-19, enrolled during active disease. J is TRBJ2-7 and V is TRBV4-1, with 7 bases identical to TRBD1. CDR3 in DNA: TGCGCCAGCAGGAGGGACAGTCCCTTGGTGGGCGAGCAGTACGTC. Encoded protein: CASRRDSPLVGEQYV.